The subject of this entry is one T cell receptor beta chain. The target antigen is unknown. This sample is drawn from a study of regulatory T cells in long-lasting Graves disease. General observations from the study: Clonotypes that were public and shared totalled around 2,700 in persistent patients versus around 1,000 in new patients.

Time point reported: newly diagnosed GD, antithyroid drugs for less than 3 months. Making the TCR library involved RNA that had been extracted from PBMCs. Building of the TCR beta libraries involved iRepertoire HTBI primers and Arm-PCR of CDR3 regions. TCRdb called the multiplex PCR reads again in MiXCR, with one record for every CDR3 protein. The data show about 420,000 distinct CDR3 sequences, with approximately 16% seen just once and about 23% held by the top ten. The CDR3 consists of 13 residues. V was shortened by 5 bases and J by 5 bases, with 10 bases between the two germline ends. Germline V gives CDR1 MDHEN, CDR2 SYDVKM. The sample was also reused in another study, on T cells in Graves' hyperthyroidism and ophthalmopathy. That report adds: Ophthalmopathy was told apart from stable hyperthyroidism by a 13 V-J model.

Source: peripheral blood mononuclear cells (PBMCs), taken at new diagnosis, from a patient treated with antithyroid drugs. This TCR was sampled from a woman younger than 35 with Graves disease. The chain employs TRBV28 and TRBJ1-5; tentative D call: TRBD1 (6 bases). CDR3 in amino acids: CASSGQYYQPQHF. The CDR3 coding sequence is TGTGCCAGCAGTGGACAGTATTATCAGCCCCAGCATTTT.